This is a list of T cell receptor beta chains from one sample in a study of blood T cell repertoires in COVID-19. The assay was immunoSEQ multiplex PCR, and TCRdb's table has in-frame clones only and misses some. The data contain approximately 110,000 clones, about 85% of them singletons. Sequenced input: peripheral blood. The receptors derive from a woman aged 80 or older with COVID-19, enrolled during active disease. The CDR3 runs from the conserved cysteine through the conserved F or W. A D gene is named only where the DNA matches it firmly. A clone size is listed for some rows: how often the clone was seen (once, few, many), or a class if it is expanded.

TRBD1	TRBV6-6	TRBJ1-6	-	CASSYQGDRSPLHF	TGTGCCAGCAGTTACCAGGGGGATCGATCACCCCTCCACTTT
TRBD1	TRBV27	TRBJ1-1	-	CASSLSGQWNTEAFF	TGTGCCAGCAGTTTATCGGGACAGTGGAACACTGAAGCTTTCTTT
TRBD2	TRBV5-6	TRBJ2-7	-	CASRQTLAGAPYEQYF	TGTGCCAGCAGGCAGACCTTAGCGGGGGCTCCCTACGAGCAGTACTTC
-	TRBV7-8	TRBJ1-6	-	CASSLDGSGQSLLPLHF	TGTGCCAGCAGCTTAGATGGCTCAGGGCAGAGCCTCTTGCCCCTCCACTTT
-	TRBV25-1	TRBJ2-1	-	CASNLQGGYNEQFF	TGTGCCAGCAACCTTCAGGGGGGCTACAATGAGCAGTTCTTC
-	TRBV3-1/TRBV3-2	TRBJ1-1	-	CASTRSENTEAFF	TGTGCCAGCACCCGATCAGAGAACACTGAAGCTTTCTTT
TRBD2	TRBV13	TRBJ2-1	-	CASSPDGTSGNEQFF	TGTGCCAGCAGCCCAGATGGGACTAGCGGCAATGAGCAGTTCTTC
TRBD2	TRBV7-2	TRBJ2-7	-	CASSLTAGGVSSYEQYF	TGTGCCAGCAGCTTAACAGCGGGAGGCGTTAGCTCCTACGAGCAGTACTTC
TRBD2	TRBV7-9	TRBJ2-1	-	CASSLGRGNRLARGEQFF	TGTGCCAGCAGTTTGGGGCGGGGTAACCGACTAGCTCGAGGTGAGCAGTTCTTC
TRBD1	TRBV4-2	TRBJ1-2	-	CASSQDLRTGGRGYGYTF	TGTGCCAGCAGCCAAGACCTACGGACAGGGGGCCGTGGCTATGGCTACACCTTC
TRBD2	TRBV29-1	TRBJ2-1	-	CSVDGRANNEQFF	TGCAGCGTTGACGGGAGGGCCAACAATGAGCAGTTCTTC
-	TRBV11-1	TRBJ1-3	-	CASKGEEEPGNTIYF	TGTGCCAGCAAAGGAGAGGAGGAGCCCGGAAACACCATATATTTT
-	TRBV7-9	TRBJ1-2	-	CASSFAGGASYGYTF	TGTGCCAGCAGCTTCGCTGGGGGGGCGAGCTATGGCTACACCTTC
TRBD1	TRBV7-9	TRBJ1-3	few	CASSPRQGLGNTIYF	TGTGCCAGCAGCCCCCGACAGGGTCTAGGAAACACCATATATTTT
TRBD1	TRBV9	TRBJ1-1	-	CASSAVLQGAWTEAFF	TGTGCCAGCAGCGCAGTTCTACAGGGGGCTTGGACTGAAGCTTTCTTT
-	TRBV5-1	TRBJ1-2	-	CASSLATGGHYGYTF	TGCGCCAGCAGCTTGGCCACGGGGGGACACTATGGCTACACCTTC
TRBD2	TRBV27	TRBJ2-1	-	CASSPGLAGGNNEQFF	TGTGCCAGCAGTCCCGGACTAGCGGGAGGTAACAATGAGCAGTTCTTC
-	TRBV5-1	TRBJ2-5	-	CASSLPGEETQYF	TGCGCCAGCAGCTTGCCAGGGGAAGAGACCCAGTACTTC
-	TRBV9	TRBJ1-2	-	CASSGRGNYGYTF	TGTGCCAGCAGCGGAAGAGGTAACTATGGCTACACCTTC
TRBD1	TRBV7-2	TRBJ1-2	-	CASTSTGGGYGYTF	TGTGCCAGCACATCGACAGGGGGCGGGTATGGCTACACCTTC
-	TRBV2	TRBJ1-4	-	CASSEGGAGDEKLFF	TGTGCCAGCAGTGAAGGGGGCGCAGGGGATGAAAAACTGTTTTTT
TRBD1	TRBV12-5	TRBJ1-1	-	CASGPDRGTEAFF	TGTGCTAGTGGACCTGACAGGGGCACTGAAGCTTTCTTT
-	TRBV14	TRBJ1-6	-	CASSQGAGAIPLHF	TGTGCCAGCAGCCAAGGGGCAGGGGCAATTCCCCTCCACTTT
TRBD2	TRBV6-5	TRBJ2-5	-	CASMGTTPGETQYF	TGTGCCAGCATGGGGACTACCCCAGGGGAGACCCAGTACTTC
-	TRBV28	TRBJ1-2	-	CASTTTRANYGYTF	TGTGCCAGCACCACTACAAGAGCTAACTATGGCTACACCTTC
-	TRBV7-2	TRBJ1-6	-	CASSLDRPPNSPLHF	TGTGCCAGCAGCTTAGACAGACCACCCAATTCACCCCTCCACTTT
-	TRBV7-9	TRBJ2-5	once	CASSLDFETQYF	TGTGCCAGCAGCTTGGACTTCGAGACCCAGTACTTC
TRBD2	TRBV10-2	TRBJ2-7	-	CASSGGLAGEQYF	TGCGCCAGCAGTGGGGGACTAGCGGGTGAGCAGTACTTC
-	TRBV18	TRBJ2-1	-	CASSPTGNEQFF	TGTGCCAGCTCGCCCACGGGGAATGAGCAGTTCTTC
TRBD1	TRBV27	TRBJ1-5	-	CASSLYLPDRDYQPQHF	TGTGCCAGCAGTTTATATCTCCCGGACAGGGATTATCAGCCCCAGCATTTT
-	TRBV3-1/TRBV3-2	TRBJ2-2	-	CASSQSGYAGELFF	TGTGCCAGCAGCCAATCGGGGTATGCCGGGGAGCTGTTTTTT
-	TRBV6-5	TRBJ2-7	-	CASSSRRRAYEQYF	TGTGCCAGCAGCTCCAGGCGGAGGGCCTACGAGCAGTACTTC
TRBD1	TRBV4-2	TRBJ1-5	-	CASSQDPDRGTSNQPQHF	TGTGCCAGCAGCCAAGATCCTGACAGGGGGACTAGCAATCAGCCCCAGCATTTT
-	TRBV18	TRBJ1-3	-	CASSPSDRISGNTIYF	TGTGCCAGCTCACCATCAGACAGGATCTCTGGAAACACCATATATTTT
TRBD1	TRBV6-5	TRBJ2-7	-	CASSLDGTGNNEQYF	TGTGCCAGCAGCCTAGATGGGACAGGGAACAACGAGCAGTACTTC
-	TRBV28	TRBJ2-1	-	CASSLPPWGAAYNEQFF	TGTGCCAGCAGTTTACCCCCTTGGGGAGCCGCCTACAATGAGCAGTTCTTC
-	TRBV9	TRBJ2-7	once	CASSPFGSYEQYF	TGTGCCAGCAGCCCATTCGGCTCCTACGAGCAGTACTTC
-	TRBV19	TRBJ1-2	-	CASSTALGENYGYTF	TGTGCCAGTAGTACGGCCCTAGGAGAGAACTATGGCTACACCTTC
-	TRBV6-5	TRBJ2-6	once	CASTPQGGANVLTF	TGTGCCAGCACTCCTCAGGGAGGGGCCAACGTCCTGACTTTC
-	TRBV28	TRBJ1-1	-	CASSLAAANTEAFF	TGTGCCAGCAGTTTAGCGGCAGCAAACACTGAAGCTTTCTTT
TRBD1	TRBV5-5	TRBJ1-4	-	CASSSGGTGDKKLFF	TGTGCCAGCAGCTCGGGAGGGACAGGGGATAAAAAACTGTTTTTT
-	TRBV18	TRBJ2-2	-	CASSLQGQNTGELFF	TGTGCCAGCTCACTCCAAGGACAGAACACCGGGGAGCTGTTTTTT
-	TRBV2	TRBJ1-4	-	CASSDMRVEKLFF	TGTGCCAGCAGCGACATGAGGGTCGAAAAACTGTTTTTT
TRBD1	TRBV5-1	TRBJ2-5	-	CASSKTGEETQYF	TGCGCCAGCAGCAAGACAGGGGAGGAGACCCAGTACTTC
TRBD1	TRBV4-1	TRBJ1-4	-	CASSQDRGTGNEKLFF	TGCGCCAGCAGCCAAGATCGGGGGACAGGGAATGAAAAACTGTTTTTT
TRBD2	TRBV18	TRBJ2-6	-	CASSPAGGGGANVLTF	TGTGCCAGCTCACCCGCGGGGGGCGGTGGGGCCAACGTCCTGACTTTC
-	TRBV13	TRBJ2-7	-	CASSLSGAYEQYF	TGTGCCAGCAGCTTATCAGGGGCCTACGAGCAGTACTTC
TRBD1	TRBV19	TRBJ1-1	-	CASSIQTGGASEAFF	TGTGCCAGTAGTATACAAACAGGGGGCGCGTCTGAAGCTTTCTTT